Each of the 30 T cell receptor beta chains below was sequenced from the same sample in a study of T cells in localized non-small cell lung cancer. Profiling relied on immunoSEQ multiplex PCR, and the TCRdb table lists in-frame clones only, not all of them. Here the sample spans approximately 550 clones, around 33% being singletons. This specimen was normal lung tissue next to the tumor, taken before any cancer treatment. These receptors originate from a female donor aged 60 or older with stage I lung adenocarcinoma.

CDR3 amino acids: CASTKTGGGTEAFF. The CDR3 DNA sequence: TGTGCCAGCACAAAGACAGGGGGGGGCACTGAAGCTTTCTTT. The chain uses TRBV12-5 and TRBJ1-1; 9 bases fit TRBD1. This CDR3 has 14 residues. Germline V gene lookup returns CDR1 LGHNT and CDR2 FRNRAP.

This clone is large. The V and J genes are TRBV6-8 and TRBJ1-2, with a possible D match to TRBD1 (6 bases). Germline CDR1 MNHGY, CDR2 SAAAGT. The CDR3 length is 14 residues. Between the trimmed V and J ends, which lost 6 bases and 6 bases, there was a span of 17 bases. CDR3 sequence: CASRESQGLNGYTF. In nucleotides, the CDR3 is TGTGCCAGCAGGGAGTCTCAGGGGCTAAATGGCTACACCTTC.

The gene calls are TRBV19 and TRBJ1-1; 8 nucleotides line up with TRBD1. V shed 6 bases, J shed 5 bases, and the junction held 5 bases outside the gene matches. CDR3 length: 13 residues. CDR1 is LNHDA and CDR2 is SQIVND in the germline V gene (reference sequence). CDR3 nucleotides: TGTGCCAGTAGGATACAGGGGGGTACTGAAGCTTTCTTT. Translation: CASRIQGGTEAFF.

In its sample, this clone was seen a few times. The genes are TRBV6-8 and TRBJ1-6, with D unclear. The germline gives CDR1 MNHGY, CDR2 SAAAGT. V was shortened by 4 bases and J by 9 bases, with 19 bases between the two germline ends. The CDR3 runs 16 residues. The DNA of the CDR3 is TGTGCCAGCAGTTCCTCTGACCGAGACCTAGGTTCACCCCTCCACTTT. Its translation: CASSSSDRDLGSPLHF.

This clone came up a few times. J is TRBJ2-5 and V is TRBV6-8; D is unresolved. Trimming removed 2 bases at V and 1 base at J, with 5 bases between. CDR3 length: 13 residues. Germline values: CDR1 MNHGY, CDR2 SAAAGT. In nucleotides, the CDR3 is TGTGCCAGCAGTTACGACTTCCAAGAGACCCAGTACTTC. As protein: CASSYDFQETQYF.

The rearrangement joins TRBV6-4 to TRBJ2-3; D is possibly TRBD1 (6 bases). The V gene lost 2 bases and the J gene lost 9 bases, with 9 bases spanning the gap. The CDR3 has 12 residues. Germline values: CDR1 MRHNA, CDR2 SNTAGT. CDR3 in amino acids: CASSDGGLTQYF. The CDR3 nucleotides read TGTGCCAGCAGTGACGGGGGCCTAACGCAGTATTTT.

The chain combines TRBV28 with TRBJ1-5; 8 nucleotides align to TRBD1. The CDR3 consists of 13 residues. The germline V gene has CDR1 MDHEN and CDR2 SYDVKM. The V gene end was trimmed by 8 bases and the J gene end by 7 bases; junction bases not matched to a gene: 7. Here the CDR3 DNA reads TGTGCCAGCCGTGGACAGGGAGGCCAGCCCCAGCATTTT. Amino acid sequence: CASRGQGGQPQHF.

The chain recombines TRBV11-3 with TRBJ2-3, with D perhaps matching TRBD2 (6 bases). Per the germline V gene, CDR1 is SGHNT and CDR2 is YENEEA. The CDR3 has 14 amino acids. Trimming left V 1 base short and J 5 bases short, with 10 bases between. In nucleotides, the CDR3 is TGTGCCAGCAGCTTAGGCGGGGAAGGAGATACGCAGTATTTT. This encodes CASSLGGEGDTQYF.

V gene TRBV11-3 combines with J gene TRBJ2-1, with TRBD2 matching over 9 bases. Germline CDR1 reads SGHNT; CDR2 reads YENEEA. This CDR3 is built from 16 residues. V shed 3 bases and J 15 bases; nucleotides not matched to a gene: 18. CDR3 region: CASSFQIASGKNVMFF. The CDR3 DNA is TGTGCCAGCAGCTTTCAGATCGCTAGCGGGAAGAATGTAATGTTCTTC. Using reference TRBV11-3 and TRBJ2-1 for the parts outside the CDR3, the full variable domain is EAGVVQSPRYKIIEKKQPVAFWCNPISGHNTLYWYLQNLGQGPELLIRYENEEAVDDSQLPKDRFSAERLKGVDSTLKIQPAELGDSAVYLCASSFQIASGKNVMFFGPGTRLTVL.

There are a few counts of this clone. The chain recombines TRBV6-8 with TRBJ2-1; D possibly matches TRBD1 or TRBD2 (6 bases each). Per the germline V gene, CDR1 is MNHGY and CDR2 is SAAAGT. This CDR3 comprises 13 residues. Trimming took off 5 bases at V and 10 bases at J, with 15 bases between the two ends. The CDR3 protein is CASSDGWGAEQFF. The CDR3 region has the DNA TGTGCCAGCAGTGACGGTTGGGGGGCCGAGCAGTTCTTC.

The chain recombines TRBV19 with TRBJ2-2; no definite D call. V was pared by 7 bases and J by 8 bases, with 8 bases between. The germline V gene has CDR1 LNHDA and CDR2 SQIVND (reference sequence). The CDR3 covers 11 residues. The DNA of the CDR3 is TGTGCCAGTAATACAAAAGGGGAGCTGTTTTTT. Translation gives CASNTKGELFF.

This chain links TRBV11-3 with TRBJ2-6; unclear D gene. This CDR3 has 14 residues. Trimming pared 3 bases from V and 2 bases from J, leaving 5 bases between. Germline V gene sequence: CDR1 SGHNT, CDR2 YENEEA. The CDR3 loop is CASSLSAGANVLTF. The CDR3 nucleotides read TGTGCCAGCAGCTTGTCGGCTGGGGCCAACGTCCTGACTTTC.

This clone came up once. This CDR3 reads CASRDRQTEAFF. Written as DNA, the CDR3 is TGTGCCAGCAGGGACAGGCAAACTGAAGCTTTCTTT. J is TRBJ1-1 and V is TRBV9; 7 bases align to TRBD1. The CDR3 is made up of 12 amino acids. J gave up 5 bases and V 5 bases, and 3 bases lay outside the gene matches. In germline, CDR1 is SGDLS, CDR2 YYNGEE.

This rearrangement joins TRBV6-8 to TRBJ2-2, with 7 positions matching TRBD2. Germline CDR1 is MNHGY and CDR2 is SAAAGT. The CDR3 extends over 13 amino acids. J gave up 5 bases and V 9 bases, and 6 bases lay outside the gene matches. CDR3 nucleotides: TGTGCCAGTGGACTAGAGGGTACCGGGGAGCTGTTTTTT. This gives the protein CASGLEGTGELFF.

The table lists this clone with a few counts. J is TRBJ2-1 and V is TRBV6-8, with 13 bases aligning to TRBD2. With V trimmed by 7 bases and J by 2 bases, 8 bases remained unmatched. The CDR3 length is 17 residues. The V gene's germline CDR1 is MNHGY and CDR2 SAAAGT. This CDR3 reads CASTLQGTSGAYNEQFF. The CDR3 DNA reads TGTGCCAGCACCCTTCAAGGGACTAGCGGGGCCTACAATGAGCAGTTCTTC.

This chain uses TRBV19 with TRBJ2-7; D possibly uses TRBD1 or TRBD2 (6 bases each). Per germline, CDR1 LNHDA and CDR2 SQIVND (reference sequence). The ends were cut back, 11 bases at V and 4 bases at J, with 18 bases in the middle. This CDR3 contains 13 residues. The CDR3 loop reads CAVIRGRLYEQYF. CDR3 nucleotide sequence: TGTGCCGTAATCCGGGGGCGCCTTTACGAGCAGTACTTC. Variable domain in full (rest from reference TRBV19 and TRBJ2-7): DGGITQSPKYLFRKEGQNVTLSCEQNLNHDAMYWYRQDPGQGLRLIYYSQIVNDFQKGDIAEGYSVSREKKESFPLTVTSAQKNPTAFYLCAVIRGRLYEQYFGPGTRLTVT.

This clone was observed a few times. This chain links TRBV7-1 with TRBJ2-2, with D possibly matching TRBD2 (6 bases). TRBV7-1 is an open reading frame, and its role is uncertain. V lost 4 bases, J lost 1 base, and 10 bases lay in between. This CDR3 spans 15 amino acids. For the CDR3, the DNA is TGTGCCAGCAGCTTGGGAGCGGGGAACACCGGGGAGCTGTTTTTT. Its protein is CASSLGAGNTGELFF.

The rearrangement joins TRBV29-1 to TRBJ1-1, with 7 bases that match TRBD1. The CDR3 totals 14 residues. J was trimmed by 6 bases and V by 0 bases; bases with no gene match: 7. The germline V gene has CDR1 SQVTM and CDR2 ANQGSEA. The DNA for the CDR3 is TGCAGCGTTGAAGAAGTGACAGGGTATTCTGAAGCTTTCTTT. Amino acid sequence: CSVEEVTGYSEAFF.

The chain combines TRBV5-1 with TRBJ2-7; 12 nucleotides align to TRBD1. The CDR3 consists of 15 residues. In germline, CDR1 is SGHRS, CDR2 YFSETQ. V was clipped by 4 bases and J by 5 bases; unmatched bases: 7. The CDR3 coding sequence is TGCGCCAGCAGCATTCTTGGGACAGGGGGCGACGAGCAGTACTTC. The encoded protein is CASSILGTGGDEQYF. The full variable domain, in which reference TRBV5-1 and TRBJ2-7 provide the parts outside the CDR3, is KAGVTQTPRYLIKTRGQQVTLSCSPISGHRSVSWYQQTPGQGLQFLFEYFSETQRNKGNFPGRFSGRQFSNSRSEMNVSTLELGDSALYLCASSILGTGGDEQYFGPGTRLTVT.

This clone appeared a single time. The chain uses TRBV19 and TRBJ2-7, with 9 bases matching TRBD1. The CDR3 is 15 amino acids. The trim removed 5 bases at V and 4 bases at J, leaving 9 bases unmatched. The germline gives CDR1 LNHDA, CDR2 SQIVND (reference sequence). The CDR3 DNA reads TGTGCCAGTAGTCCCACCGGGACAGGGTGGTACGAGCAGTACTTC. Its protein product is CASSPTGTGWYEQYF.

This clone was counted between two and nine times. V gene TRBV12-2 combines with J gene TRBJ2-1; the D segment call TRBD2 is taken from the table without a DNA check. TRBV12-2 is deemed a pseudogene. The CDR3 length is 15 residues. As DNA, the CDR3 is TGTGCCACGCGGGGTCCTGGGGGTTACTACAATGAGCAGTTCTTC. It encodes CATRGPGGYYNEQFF.

This clone was seen only a few times. The rearrangement links TRBV29-1 to TRBJ1-1; D unresolved. V dropped 4 bases and J dropped 4 bases, with 13 bases sitting between them. CDR3 length equals 13 residues. The germline gives CDR1 SQVTM, CDR2 ANQGSEA. CDR3 sequence: CSVGNLRGTEAFF. The CDR3 DNA sequence: TGCAGCGTTGGTAACCTGCGGGGCACTGAAGCTTTCTTT.

The chain couples TRBV6-8 to TRBJ2-7; 7 nucleotides agree with TRBD2. V trimming: 7 bases; J trimming: 7 bases; junction bases outside the gene matches: 7. This CDR3 region has 12 residues. CDR1 and CDR2 (germline): MNHGY, SAAAGT. CDR3 nucleotides: TGTGCCAGCAAGGGCGGGGGACGGGAGCAGTACTTC. Residues: CASKGGGREQYF.

This clone was recorded a few times. The J gene is TRBJ1-1, the V gene TRBV12-5; the D is unclear. The CDR3 length is 11 residues. Germline assignment: CDR1 LGHNT and CDR2 FRNRAP. CDR3 nucleotides: TGTGCCACTTACTCGGGAACTGAAGCTTTCTTT. This sequence encodes CATYSGTEAFF.

In this sample, this clone turned up a few times. This chain uses TRBV6-8 with TRBJ2-2; D is uncertain. V was pared by 4 bases and J by 6 bases, with 6 bases between. This CDR3 contains 12 residues. The germline V gene has CDR1 MNHGY and CDR2 SAAAGT. DNA for the CDR3: TGTGCCAGCAGTTTGGGGTCCGGGGAGCTGTTTTTT. This encodes CASSLGSGELFF.

There are a few counts of this clone. Other DNA sequences from this sample encode an identical CDR3 as well. The V gene is TRBV19, the J gene TRBJ1-1; D might be TRBD1 (6 bases). This CDR3 is built from 14 residues. The ends were cut back, 3 bases at V and 6 bases at J, with 14 bases in the middle. Per germline, CDR1 LNHDA and CDR2 SQIVND (reference sequence). The CDR3 here is CASSIGQGLPEAFF. CDR3 nucleotides: TGTGCCAGTAGTATCGGGCAGGGGTTGCCTGAAGCTTTCTTT.

This clone came up a few times. The rearrangement uses TRBV9 and TRBJ2-2; possibly TRBD2 for D (7 bases). Germline-derived CDR1 and CDR2 are SGDLS and YYNGEE. Trimming took off 4 bases at V and 0 bases at J, with 19 bases between the two ends. This CDR3 spans 18 amino acids. CDR3 sequence reads: CASSSGGQGTSNTGELFF. The CDR3 DNA sequence: TGTGCCAGCAGCTCGGGGGGCCAGGGGACCTCGAACACCGGGGAGCTGTTTTTT.

The chain uses TRBV18 and TRBJ1-3; D not resolved. Trimming shortened V by 3 bases and J by 0 bases, and 12 bases separated the two germline ends. Germline V gene sequence: CDR1 KGHSH, CDR2 LQKENI. CDR3 length: 16 residues. The CDR3 coding sequence is TGTGCCAGCTCACCCTTCGACGGCTCCTCTGGAAACACCATATATTTT. Protein product: CASSPFDGSSGNTIYF.

This clone occurred a few times. The read ends 1 residue before the CDR3 terminus; that terminus is restored from the germline J gene. The rearrangement joins TRBV10-3 to TRBJ1-3; D gene ambiguous. The germline CDR1 and CDR2 sequences are ENHRY and SYGVKD. The CDR3 runs to 14 residues. Trimming took 0 bases from V and 9 from J, leaving 12 bases between them. Here the CDR3 reads CAISESFESSTIYF. Partial CDR3 DNA: TGTGCCATCAGTGAGTCGTTTGAAAGCAGCACCATATAT.

The rearrangement links TRBV6-8 to TRBJ1-5; no reliable D call. The germline V and J ends were trimmed by 6 bases and 2 bases, with 17 bases remaining between them. The germline V gene encodes CDR1 MNHGY and CDR2 SAAAGT. The CDR3 sequence is 16 residues long. In DNA form, the CDR3 reads TGTGCCAGCAGGCGGGTACGGGCCGGGGGCAATCAGCCCCAGCATTTT. Residues: CASRRVRAGGNQPQHF.